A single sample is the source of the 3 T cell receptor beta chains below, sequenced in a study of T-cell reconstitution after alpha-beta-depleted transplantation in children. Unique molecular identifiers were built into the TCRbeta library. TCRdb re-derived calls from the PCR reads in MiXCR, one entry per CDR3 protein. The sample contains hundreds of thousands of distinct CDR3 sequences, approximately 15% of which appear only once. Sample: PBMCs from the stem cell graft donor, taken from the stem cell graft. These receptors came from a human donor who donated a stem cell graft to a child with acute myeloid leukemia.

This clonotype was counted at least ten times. CDR3 protein: CSAILVEAFF. For the CDR3, the DNA is TGCAGTGCTATTCTGGTTGAAGCTTTCTTT. V gene TRBV20-1 combines with J gene TRBJ1-1; D not certain. Germline CDR1 DFQATT, CDR2 SNEGSKA (reference sequence). The V and J ends lost 4 bases and 7 bases respectively, with 7 bases between them. The CDR3 consists of 10 residues.

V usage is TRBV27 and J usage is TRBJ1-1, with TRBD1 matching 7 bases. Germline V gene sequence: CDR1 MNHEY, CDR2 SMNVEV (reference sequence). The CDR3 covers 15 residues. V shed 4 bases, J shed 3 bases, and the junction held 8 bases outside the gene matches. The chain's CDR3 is CASSYSGRGDTEAFF. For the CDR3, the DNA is TGTGCCAGCAGTTACTCGGGCAGGGGGGACACTGAAGCTTTCTTT.

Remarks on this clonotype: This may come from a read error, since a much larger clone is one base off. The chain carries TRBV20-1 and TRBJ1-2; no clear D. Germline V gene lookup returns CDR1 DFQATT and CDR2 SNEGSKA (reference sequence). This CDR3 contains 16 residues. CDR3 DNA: TGCTGTGCTAGAGATAGACATACCGCTTTCAACTATGGCTACACCTTC. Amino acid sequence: CCARDRHTAFNYGYTF.